The source of this T cell receptor beta chain is a study of spatial heterogeneity in lung cancer. Study background: The study observed each unique TCR and UMI combination more than ten times on average in raw reads.

By sample share, this clonotype is medium-sized. This beta chain is an unintended read in a library built for alpha chains; its size means little. Regarding time point: sample taken at primary tumor resection. Whole RNA came from tumor, nontumor lung or frozen PBMC and was sequenced without being sorted. V trimming: 0 bases; J trimming: 3 bases; junction bases outside the gene matches: 3. Germline lookup yields CDR1 LGHDT and CDR2 YNNKEL (reference sequence). The CDR3 loop spans 15 amino acids. TCRdb fed the 5' RACE reads into MiXCR, producing one record per CDR3 protein. The profile shows 6,600 or so distinct CDR3 sequences, 5% to 6% of them singletons.

The sequences come from normal lung tissue next to the tumor, collected at surgery. The chain joins TRBV3-1 to TRBJ2-7, with 9 bases matching TRBD2. The receptor was derived from a female donor with early-stage non-small cell lung cancer. The CDR3 nucleotides read TGTGCCAGCAGCCAAGACCTAGCGGGGCACTACGAGCAGTACTTC. Its protein is CASSQDLAGHYEQYF.